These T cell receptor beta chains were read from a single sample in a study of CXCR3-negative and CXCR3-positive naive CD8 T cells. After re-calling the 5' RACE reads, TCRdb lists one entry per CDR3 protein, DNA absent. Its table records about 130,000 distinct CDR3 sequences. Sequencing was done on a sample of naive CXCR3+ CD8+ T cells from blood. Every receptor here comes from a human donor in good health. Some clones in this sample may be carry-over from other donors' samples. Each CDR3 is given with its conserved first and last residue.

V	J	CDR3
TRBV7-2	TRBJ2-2	CASSLVTGYPGELFF
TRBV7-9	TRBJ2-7	CASSLGETYEQYF
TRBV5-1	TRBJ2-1	CASSPAEGVFYNEQFF
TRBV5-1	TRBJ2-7	CASSYDSTGTGVEQYF
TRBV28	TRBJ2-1	CASTYGRLGEQFF
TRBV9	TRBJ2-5	CASSPGQAPKETQYF
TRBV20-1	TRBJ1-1	CSARKTGDPTEAFF
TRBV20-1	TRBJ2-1	CSAGLAGGGYNEQFF
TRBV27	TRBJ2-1	CASSLLAPAPNEQFF
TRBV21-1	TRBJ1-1	CASSKVGAGSMNTEAFF
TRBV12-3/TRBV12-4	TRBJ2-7	CASSLPGQGAEQYF
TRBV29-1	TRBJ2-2	CSVELEVEQGQLFF
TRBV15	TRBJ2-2	CATSDRAGELFF
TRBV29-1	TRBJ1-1	CSVAVGSMNTEAFF
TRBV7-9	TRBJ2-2	CASSLSLEHINTGELFF
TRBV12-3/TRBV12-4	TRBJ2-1	CASSLSRTADWQFF
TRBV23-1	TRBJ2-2	CASSQSGGQVGYTGELFF
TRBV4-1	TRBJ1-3	CASSQRQGPGNTIYF
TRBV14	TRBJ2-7	CASSPQGWDEQYF
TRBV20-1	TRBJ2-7	CSARSTSEWYEQYF
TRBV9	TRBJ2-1	CASSIQVGVVEQFF
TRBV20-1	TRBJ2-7	CSAREMAGVWYEQYF
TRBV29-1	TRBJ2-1	CSVNGQGAFNEQFF
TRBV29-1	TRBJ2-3	CSVSGTSTDTQYF
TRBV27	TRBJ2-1	CASSPLSGGIYNEQFF
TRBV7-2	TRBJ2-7	CASSLGTWDGYEQYF
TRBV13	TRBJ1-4	CASSLLANEKLFF
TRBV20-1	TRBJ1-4	CSARDRAFIGISATNEKLFF
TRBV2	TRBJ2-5	CASSDIKETQYF
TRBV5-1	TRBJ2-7	CASSLGSGSIYEQNF
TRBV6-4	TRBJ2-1	CASSTGESYNEQFF
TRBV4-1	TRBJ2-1	CASSATGYNEQFF
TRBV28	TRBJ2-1	CASSLGGDRRSSYNEQFF
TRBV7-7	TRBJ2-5	CASSLREMETQYF
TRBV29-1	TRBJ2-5	CSVRTGSYGQETQYF
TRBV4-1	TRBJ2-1	CASSLGTSGRSIYNEQFF
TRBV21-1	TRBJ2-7	CASSKRESWSYEQYF
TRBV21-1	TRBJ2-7	CASILSDSPADYEQYF
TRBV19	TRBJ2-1	CASANGPYNEQFF
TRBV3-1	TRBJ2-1	CASSQESGYNEQFF
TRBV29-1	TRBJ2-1	CSAEREGQNEQFF
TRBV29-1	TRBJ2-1	CSVADRGAVEQFF
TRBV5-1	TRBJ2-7	CASSIGLAGVYEQYF
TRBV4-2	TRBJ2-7	CASSQEAGRNYEQYF
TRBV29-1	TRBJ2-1	CSVGQGVYEQFF
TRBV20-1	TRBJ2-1	CSAVSGGAYNEQFF
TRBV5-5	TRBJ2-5	CASSLGLAGGWETQYF
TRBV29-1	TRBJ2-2	CSVDFENTGELFF
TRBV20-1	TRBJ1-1	CSARDLASGNTEAFF
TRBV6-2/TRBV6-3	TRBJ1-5	CASSYQIDQPQHF
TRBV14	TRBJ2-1	CASSQEQGADNEQFF
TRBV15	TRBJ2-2	CATSRDLQGGTGELFF
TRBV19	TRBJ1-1	CASSISGTNTEAFF
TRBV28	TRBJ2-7	CARNGRVRGFSYEQYF
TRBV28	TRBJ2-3	CASTPWDITAGDTQYF
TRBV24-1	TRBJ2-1	CATTAGAANEQFF
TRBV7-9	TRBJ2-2	CASSLNLGQNTGELFF
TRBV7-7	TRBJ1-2	CASSLGRSGDYGYTF
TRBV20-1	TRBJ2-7	CSAPGGSSYEQYF